This TCR beta chain was observed in a study of cytomegalovirus exposure and HLA in healthy donors. The study, taken as a whole, reports: Exclusion as indistinguishable affected some V segments, including TRBV6-2 and TRBV6-3.

Primers for the PCR totalled 60 Vbeta and 13 Jbeta. Sequencing was performed with immunoSEQ multiplex PCR; in TCRdb, only in-frame clones are kept and a portion is missing. This sample has about 30,000 clones, with 85% to 90% found just once. CDR1 and CDR2 (germline): SGHVS, FNYEAQ. This CDR3 is 13 amino acids long. The V and J ends lost 5 bases and 10 bases respectively, with 15 bases between them. Comments on this clone: Its antigen is unidentified.

V and J are TRBV7-6 and TRBJ2-1, with D tentatively TRBD1 (6 bases). The material sequenced was PBMCs. This TCR came from a boy aged 5-17 years in good health and CMV-seronegative. In DNA, the CDR3 is TGTGCCAGCAGCCCGAGGGGGTGGGGAGAGCAGTTCTTC. Translating gives CASSPRGWGEQFF.